Below are 29 T cell receptor beta chains sequenced from a single sample in a study of cytomegalovirus exposure and HLA in healthy donors. This table comes from immunoSEQ multiplex PCR, and its TCRdb copy is limited to in-frame clones, with some not included. Counted here are 260,000 or so clones, 87% occurring once; the ten biggest clones make up roughly 2.5%. Sequencing was performed on PBMCs. The origin of the receptors is a man aged 18 to 29 in good health and CMV-seronegative.

This clone turned up a few times. The chain uses TRBV28 and TRBJ1-2; D perhaps matches TRBD1 (6 bases). Germline CDR1 MDHEN, CDR2 SYDVKM. V lost 8 bases and J lost 2, with 18 bases in between. The CDR3 length is 15 residues. As DNA, the CDR3 is TGTGCCAGCGCCGCCCCAGGGGAAGGAAACTATGGCTACACCTTC. It is translated as CASAAPGEGNYGYTF.

The chain links TRBV4-3 to TRBJ1-2; D not resolved. The CDR3 totals 19 residues. CDR1 and CDR2 from the germline V gene are LGHNA and YSLEER. Trimming took off 0 bases at V and 4 bases at J, with 24 bases between the two ends. The CDR3 here is CASSQDPRSASLGFYGYTF. CDR3 sequence (DNA): TGCGCCAGCAGCCAAGATCCTCGGAGCGCGTCTCTCGGATTCTATGGCTACACCTTC.

This clone was seen a handful of times. The CDR3 loop reads CASSYRVEQYF. The CDR3 bases are TGTGCCAGCAGTTACAGGGTCGAGCAGTACTTC. The chain recombines TRBV28 with TRBJ2-7; perhaps TRBD1 as D (6 bases). This CDR3 is built from 11 residues. The germline gives CDR1 MDHEN, CDR2 SYDVKM. V dropped 4 bases and J dropped 6 bases, with 7 bases sitting between them.

The gene calls are TRBV7-9 and TRBJ2-3; D gene unclear. V lost 4 bases and J 0 bases, leaving 5 bases between the germline ends. CDR3 length: 13 residues. CDR1 and CDR2 from the germline V gene are SEHNR and FQNEAQ (reference sequence). The DNA for the CDR3 is TGTGCCAGCAGCTCCCTTAGCACAGATACGCAGTATTTT. As protein: CASSSLSTDTQYF.

The J gene is TRBJ2-2, the V gene TRBV10-2; 9 nucleotides match TRBD2. Per the germline V gene, CDR1 is WSHSY and CDR2 is SAAADI. The CDR3 is 13 residues long. J gave up 7 bases and V 10 bases, and 7 bases lay outside the gene matches. CDR3 in DNA: TGCGCCACCCTAGCGGGGTGGGGCGGGGAGCTGTTTTTT. It yields the protein CATLAGWGGELFF.

The J gene is TRBJ1-1, the V gene TRBV28; TRBD1 is a possible D gene (5 bases). The CDR3 totals 14 residues. The V and J ends lost 6 bases and 1 base respectively, with 12 bases between them. The germline gives CDR1 MDHEN, CDR2 SYDVKM. This CDR3 is CASSRGTWNTEAFF. DNA of the CDR3: TGTGCCAGCAGCCGGGGGACCTGGAACACTGAAGCTTTCTTT.

This CDR3 is CASSPAWGGYEQYF. In nucleotides, the CDR3 is TGTGCCAGCAGCCCCGCCTGGGGCGGCTACGAGCAGTACTTC. V gene TRBV9 combines with J gene TRBJ2-7; TRBD1 might be the D (5 bases). V lost 4 bases and J 3 bases, leaving 14 bases between the germline ends. This CDR3 is built from 14 residues. Looked up from germline, CDR1 is SGDLS and CDR2 is YYNGEE.

The genes are TRBV2 and TRBJ1-4; TRBD1 agrees at 10 bases. The CDR3 is 14 residues long. The trim removed 1 base at V and 7 bases at J, leaving 0 bases unmatched. Germline lookup yields CDR1 SNHLY and CDR2 FYNNEI. DNA of the CDR3: TGTGCCAGCAGTGAAGGGACAGGGGGTGAAAAACTGTTTTTT. It encodes CASSEGTGGEKLFF. Complete variable domain (other parts from reference TRBV2 and TRBJ1-4): EPEVTQTPSHQVTQMGQEVILRCVPISNHLYFYWYRQILGQKVEFLVSFYNNEISEKSEIFDDQFSVERPDGSNFTLKIRSTKLEDSAMYFCASSEGTGGEKLFFGSGTQLSVL.

The rearrangement uses TRBV4-1 and TRBJ1-2; D call uncertain. The CDR3 covers 14 residues. V lost 3 bases to trimming and J lost 8 bases, with 16 bases between them. Germline values: CDR1 MGHRA, CDR2 YSYEKL. This CDR3 is CASSQVGLSGGYTF. CDR3 nucleotides: TGCGCCAGCAGCCAGGTGGGGTTAAGCGGGGGCTACACCTTC.

This chain connects TRBV28 to TRBJ2-5; 9 bases are shared with TRBD1. CDR1 is MDHEN, CDR2 SYDVKM, per germline. V lost 11 bases to trimming and J lost 5 bases; unmatched junction nucleotides: 12. The CDR3 is 14 amino acids. CDR3 DNA: TGTGCCCGCCCCGGGACAGGGAGCATGGAGACCCAGTACTTC. This gives the protein CARPGTGSMETQYF.

The chain recombines TRBV28 with TRBJ2-4; 7 bases agree with TRBD2. The ends lost 6 bases at V and 8 bases at J; junction bases unmatched: 10. CDR1 MDHEN and CDR2 SYDVKM come from the germline V gene. This CDR3 comprises 14 residues. CDR3 sequence: CASSPPGGWDIQYF. The CDR3 bases are TGTGCCAGCAGCCCCCCCGGGGGGTGGGACATTCAGTACTTC.

The CDR3 spells CASSPQGAYEQYF. Here the CDR3 DNA reads TGCGCCAGCAGCCCGCAGGGGGCCTACGAGCAGTACTTC. This sequence joins TRBV4-1 and TRBJ2-7; 7 positions agree with TRBD1. V shed 4 bases and J 2 bases; nucleotides not matched to a gene: 2. Germline values: CDR1 MGHRA, CDR2 YSYEKL. The CDR3 spans 13 residues.

The rearrangement uses TRBV2 and TRBJ2-6; 7 bases map to TRBD1. Germline V lookup: CDR1 SNHLY, CDR2 FYNNEI. J lost 0 bases, V lost 6 bases, and 2 bases had no gene match. This CDR3 region has 15 residues. CDR3 in DNA: TGTGCCAGCAGGCAGGGGGACTCTGGGGCCAACGTCCTGACTTTC. It is translated as CASRQGDSGANVLTF.

The chain is built from TRBV25-1 and TRBJ1-1, with 7 bases identical to TRBD1. This CDR3 contains 12 residues. The J segment lost 11 bases and the V segment lost 1 base, leaving 4 bases of the junction unmatched. The germline V gene encodes CDR1 MGHDK and CDR2 SYGVNS. In nucleotides, the CDR3 is TGTGCCAGCAGTGAATCAGGGGGGCGGGCTTTCTTT. As protein: CASSESGGRAFF.

This chain uses TRBV5-1 with TRBJ2-5, with TRBD2 identical over 9 bases. This CDR3 has 14 amino acids. V shed 2 bases, J shed 4 bases, and the junction held 3 bases outside the gene matches. The germline V gene encodes CDR1 SGHRS and CDR2 YFSETQ. The CDR3 nucleotides are TGCGCCAGCAGCTTATCACTAGCGGGAGAGACCCAGTACTTC. This codes for CASSLSLAGETQYF.

The CDR3 loop reads CASRPTRAEYNEQFF. CDR3 sequence (DNA): TGTGCCAGCAGGCCCACGAGGGCAGAATACAATGAGCAGTTCTTC. This chain links TRBV5-4 with TRBJ2-1; TRBD2 is a possible D gene (5 bases). Deletions cut 5 bases from V and 4 bases from J, with 16 bases between. The CDR3 has 15 amino acids. CDR1 and CDR2 (germline): SGHNT, YYREEE (reference sequence).

The chain uses TRBV19 and TRBJ1-2; no clear D. Germline loops: CDR1 LNHDA, CDR2 SQIVND (reference sequence). This CDR3 is built from 12 residues. With 4 bases removed from V and 2 bases from J, the gap between germline ends came to 5 bases. CDR3 in amino acids: CASSSVNYGYTF. CDR3 sequence (DNA): TGTGCCAGTAGTAGCGTAAACTATGGCTACACCTTC.

This rearrangement joins TRBV7-2 to TRBJ2-7, with D tentatively TRBD2 (6 bases). The CDR3 length is 14 residues. Deletions cut 3 bases from V and 0 bases from J, with 9 bases between. The germline gives CDR1 SGHTA, CDR2 FQGNSA. CDR3 coding DNA: TGTGCCAGCAGCTTGGGCGGGACCTCCTACGAGCAGTACTTC. Protein product: CASSLGGTSYEQYF.

This clone was seen only once. The chain couples TRBV6-4 to TRBJ1-1; 10 nucleotides align to TRBD1. V lost 4 bases, J lost 9 bases, and 8 bases stayed unmatched. CDR1 MRHNA and CDR2 SNTAGT come from the germline V gene. The CDR3 runs 14 residues. Written as DNA, the CDR3 is TGTGCCAGCAGTGCAAGGGACAGGGGTAGGAAAGCTTTCTTT. Protein: CASSARDRGRKAFF.

The CDR3 loop is CASSQDVGSGRYEQYF. The CDR3 DNA is TGCGCCAGCAGCCAAGATGTGGGTAGCGGGAGATACGAGCAGTACTTC. The rearrangement uses TRBV4-3 and TRBJ2-7; 9 positions agree with TRBD2. There are 16 residues in the CDR3. V shed 0 bases, J shed 4 bases, and the junction held 7 bases outside the gene matches. Germline CDR1 reads LGHNA; CDR2 reads YSLEER.

The V gene is TRBV28, the J gene TRBJ1-5, with no clear D. The CDR3 consists of 16 residues. CDR1 MDHEN and CDR2 SYDVKM come from the germline V gene. The V end was cut by 5 bases, the J end by 1 base, with 15 bases between. This CDR3 is CASSLSRERSNQPQHF. The DNA of the CDR3 is TGTGCCAGCAGTCTCAGTCGAGAGAGGAGCAATCAGCCCCAGCATTTT.

This clone was observed a handful of times. V gene TRBV5-4 combines with J gene TRBJ1-3; TRBD1 matches at 7 bases. Trimming removed 5 bases from V and 3 bases from J; junction bases left unmatched: 5. The CDR3 runs to 14 residues. Germline CDR1 reads SGHNT; CDR2 reads YYREEE (reference sequence). The CDR3 spells CASRTDRDGNTIYF. CDR3 nucleotides: TGTGCCAGCAGAACCGACAGGGATGGAAACACCATATATTTT.

CDR3 DNA: TGTGCCTGGAGTGTACTAGAAAACAGTCCAGATACGCAGTATTTT. Protein sequence: CAWSVLENSPDTQYF. This chain uses TRBV30 with TRBJ2-3; a weak D match, TRBD2 (5 bases). V lost 0 bases and J lost 4, with 14 bases in between. This CDR3 is 15 amino acids long. Germline V gene data show CDR1 as GTSNPN and CDR2 as SVGIG (reference sequence).

In its sample, this clone was seen once. This chain links TRBV5-1 with TRBJ2-2; D perhaps matches TRBD2 (6 bases). CDR1 SGHRS and CDR2 YFSETQ come from the germline V gene. This CDR3 has 15 residues. V lost 3 bases and J 1 base, leaving 10 bases between the germline ends. The CDR3 DNA reads TGCGCCAGCAGCTCCGGGAGCATGAACACCGGGGAGCTGTTTTTT. This encodes CASSSGSMNTGELFF.

The genes are TRBV9 and TRBJ2-3; possible D gene TRBD2, 5 bases. This CDR3 is 19 amino acids long. The V gene's germline CDR1 is SGDLS and CDR2 YYNGEE. Between the trimmed V and J ends, which lost 0 bases and 4 bases, there was a span of 24 bases. DNA of the CDR3: TGTGCCAGCAGCGTAGATATAAGGGCGCCGGGAAATGTTGCAGATACGCAGTATTTT. Its translation: CASSVDIRAPGNVADTQYF.

V usage is TRBV7-8 and J usage is TRBJ1-1; 7 nucleotides align to TRBD1. This CDR3 is 11 amino acids long. V gave up 3 bases and J gave up 10 bases; unmatched junction bases: 2. The germline V gene encodes CDR1 SGHVS and CDR2 FQNEAQ. CDR3: CASSFAGGAFF. CDR3 bases: TGTGCCAGCAGCTTCGCAGGGGGAGCTTTCTTT.

The chain uses TRBV29-1 and TRBJ2-5; 10 nucleotides align to TRBD1. The trim removed 2 bases at V and 4 bases at J, leaving 7 bases unmatched. Germline V gene data show CDR1 as SQVTM and CDR2 as ANQGSEA. The CDR3 covers 15 residues. The CDR3 DNA reads as TGCAGCGTTGAAAGGACAGGGGGAGCTGGAGAGACCCAGTACTTC. Protein product: CSVERTGGAGETQYF.

The chain has TRBV10-3 and TRBJ1-1, with D tentatively TRBD1 (5 bases). V lost 1 base and J 8 bases, leaving 11 bases between the germline ends. The V gene's germline CDR1 is ENHRY and CDR2 SYGVKD. The CDR3 contains 13 residues. Here the CDR3 DNA reads TGTGCCATCAGTGAGTGGGCGGGGACCGAAGCTTTCTTT. It encodes CAISEWAGTEAFF.

This chain connects TRBV12-5 to TRBJ2-7; the D gene is possibly TRBD1 (6 bases). The CDR3 sequence is 14 residues long. The germline gives CDR1 LGHNT, CDR2 FRNRAP. Trimming pared 7 bases from V and 4 bases from J, leaving 17 bases between. The CDR3 sequence: CASAPRQESYEQYF. The CDR3 DNA sequence: TGTGCTAGTGCCCCACGACAGGAGAGTTACGAGCAGTACTTC.